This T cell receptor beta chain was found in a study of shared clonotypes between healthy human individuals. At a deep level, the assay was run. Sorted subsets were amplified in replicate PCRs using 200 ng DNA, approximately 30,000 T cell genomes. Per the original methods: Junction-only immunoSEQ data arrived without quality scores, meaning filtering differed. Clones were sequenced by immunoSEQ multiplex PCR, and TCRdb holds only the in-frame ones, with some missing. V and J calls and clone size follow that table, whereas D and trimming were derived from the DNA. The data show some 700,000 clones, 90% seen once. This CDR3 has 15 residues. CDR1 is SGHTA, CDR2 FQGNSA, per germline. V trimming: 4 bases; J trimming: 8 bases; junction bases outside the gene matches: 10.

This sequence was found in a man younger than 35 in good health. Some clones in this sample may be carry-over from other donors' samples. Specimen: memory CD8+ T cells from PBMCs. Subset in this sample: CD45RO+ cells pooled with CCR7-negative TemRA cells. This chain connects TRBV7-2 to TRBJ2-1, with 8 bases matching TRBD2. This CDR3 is CASSWGRTSSHEQFF. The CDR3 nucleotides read TGTGCCAGCAGCTGGGGGCGGACTAGCTCGCATGAGCAGTTCTTC.